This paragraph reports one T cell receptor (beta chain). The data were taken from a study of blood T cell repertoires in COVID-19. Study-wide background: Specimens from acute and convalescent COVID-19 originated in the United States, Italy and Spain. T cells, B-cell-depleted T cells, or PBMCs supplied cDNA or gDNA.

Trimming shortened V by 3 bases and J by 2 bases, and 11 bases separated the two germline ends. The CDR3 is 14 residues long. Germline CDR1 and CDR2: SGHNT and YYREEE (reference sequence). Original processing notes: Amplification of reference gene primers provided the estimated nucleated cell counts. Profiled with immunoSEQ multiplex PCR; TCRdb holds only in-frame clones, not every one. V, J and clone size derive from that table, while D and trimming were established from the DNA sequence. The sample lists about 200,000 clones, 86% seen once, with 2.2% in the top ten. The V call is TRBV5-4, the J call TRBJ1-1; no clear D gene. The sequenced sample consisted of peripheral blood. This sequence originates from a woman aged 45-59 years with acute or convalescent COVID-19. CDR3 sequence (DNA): TGTGCCAGCAGCTACCCGGGGAAAAACACTGAAGCTTTCTTT. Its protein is CASSYPGKNTEAFF.